What follows is one T cell receptor (beta chain) and its context. Antigen unknown. This sample was taken from a study of T cell responses to AZD1222 COVID-19 vaccine. Produced via immunoSEQ multiplex PCR; TCRdb's table is partial and in-frame only. The sample includes 90,000 to 110,000 clones, roughly 87% seen only once; the top ten take roughly two fifths. The V and J ends lost 7 bases and 8 bases respectively, with 21 bases between them. The germline V gene has CDR1 MDHEN and CDR2 SYDVKM. CDR3 length: 15 amino acids. Broader study findings: Donors were largely white British and mainly female; clonal diversity was possibly underestimated.

The material was peripheral blood, obtained 28 days after the second AZD1222 dose. The chain employs TRBV28 and TRBJ2-1; perhaps D is TRBD1 or TRBD2 (5 bases each). The receptor was derived from an adult who received the AZD1222 COVID-19 vaccine. The chain's CDR3 is CASKTAASGLHEQFF. CDR3 DNA sequence: TGTGCCAGCAAAACAGCGGCTTCGGGGCTCCATGAGCAGTTCTTC. The variable domain in full, with the rest retrieved from reference TRBV28 and TRBJ2-1, is DVKVTQSSRYLVKRTGEKVFLECVQDMDHENMFWYRQDPGLGLRLIYFSYDVKMKEKGDIPEGYSVSREKKERFSLILESASTNQTSMYLCASKTAASGLHEQFFGPGTRLTVL.